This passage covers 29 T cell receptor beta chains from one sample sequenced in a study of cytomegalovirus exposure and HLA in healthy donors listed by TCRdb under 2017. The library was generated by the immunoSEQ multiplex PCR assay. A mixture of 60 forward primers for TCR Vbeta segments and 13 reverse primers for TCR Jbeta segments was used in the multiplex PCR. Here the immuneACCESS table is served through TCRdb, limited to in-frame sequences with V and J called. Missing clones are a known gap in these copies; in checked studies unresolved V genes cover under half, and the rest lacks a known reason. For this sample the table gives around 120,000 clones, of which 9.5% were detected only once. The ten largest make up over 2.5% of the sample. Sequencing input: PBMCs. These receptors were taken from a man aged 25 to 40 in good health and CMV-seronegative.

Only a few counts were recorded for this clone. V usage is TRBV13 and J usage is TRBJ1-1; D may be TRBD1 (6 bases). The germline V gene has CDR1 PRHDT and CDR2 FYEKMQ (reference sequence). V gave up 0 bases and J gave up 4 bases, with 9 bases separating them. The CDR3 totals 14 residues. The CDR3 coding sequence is TGTGCCAGCAGCTTAGGAGGGGGAATCACTGAAGCTTTCTTT. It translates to CASSLGGGITEAFF.

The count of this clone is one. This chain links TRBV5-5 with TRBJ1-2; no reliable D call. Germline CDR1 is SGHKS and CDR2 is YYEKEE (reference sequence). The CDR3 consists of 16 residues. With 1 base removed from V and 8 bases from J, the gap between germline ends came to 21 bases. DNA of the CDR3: TGTGCCAGCAGCTTGAAAGTGAGAGGTCTTTGGATGGGCTACACCTTC. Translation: CASSLKVRGLWMGYTF.

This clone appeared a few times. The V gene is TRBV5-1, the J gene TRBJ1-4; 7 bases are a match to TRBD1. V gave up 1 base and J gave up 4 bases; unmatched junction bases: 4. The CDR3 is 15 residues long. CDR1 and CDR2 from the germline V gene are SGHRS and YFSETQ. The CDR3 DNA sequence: TGCGCCAGCAGCTTGCAGGGGGGCCTTAATGAAAAACTGTTTTTT. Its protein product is CASSLQGGLNEKLFF. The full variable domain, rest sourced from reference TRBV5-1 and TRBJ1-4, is KAGVTQTPRYLIKTRGQQVTLSCSPISGHRSVSWYQQTPGQGLQFLFEYFSETQRNKGNFPGRFSGRQFSNSRSEMNVSTLELGDSALYLCASSLQGGLNEKLFFGSGTQLSVL.

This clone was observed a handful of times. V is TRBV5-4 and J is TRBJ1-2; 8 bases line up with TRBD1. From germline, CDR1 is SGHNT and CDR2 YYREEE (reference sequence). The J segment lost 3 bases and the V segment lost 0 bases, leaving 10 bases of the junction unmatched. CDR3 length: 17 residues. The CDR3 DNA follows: TGTGCCAGCAGCTTGGTTGGGGACAGGAATCGACACTATGGCTACACCTTC. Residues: CASSLVGDRNRHYGYTF.

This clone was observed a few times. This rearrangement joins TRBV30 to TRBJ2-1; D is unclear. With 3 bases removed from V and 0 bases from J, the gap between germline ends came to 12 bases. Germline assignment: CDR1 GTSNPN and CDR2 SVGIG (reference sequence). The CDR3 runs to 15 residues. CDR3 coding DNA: TGTGCCTGGAGCTTGATACACCCCTCCTACAATGAGCAGTTCTTC. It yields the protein CAWSLIHPSYNEQFF.

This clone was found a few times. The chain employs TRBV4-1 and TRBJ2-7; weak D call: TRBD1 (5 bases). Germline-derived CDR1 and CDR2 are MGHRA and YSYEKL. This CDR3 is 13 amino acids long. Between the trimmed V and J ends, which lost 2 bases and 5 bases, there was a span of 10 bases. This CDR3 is CASSQQGEDEQYF. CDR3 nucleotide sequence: TGCGCCAGCAGCCAACAGGGTGAAGACGAGCAGTACTTC.

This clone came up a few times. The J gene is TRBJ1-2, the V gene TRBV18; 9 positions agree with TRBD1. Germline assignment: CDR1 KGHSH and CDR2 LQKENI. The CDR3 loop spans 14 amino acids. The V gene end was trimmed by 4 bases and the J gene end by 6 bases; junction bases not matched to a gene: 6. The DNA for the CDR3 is TGTGCCAGCTCACGGACAGGGGACCTCGATGGCTACACCTTC. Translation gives CASSRTGDLDGYTF.

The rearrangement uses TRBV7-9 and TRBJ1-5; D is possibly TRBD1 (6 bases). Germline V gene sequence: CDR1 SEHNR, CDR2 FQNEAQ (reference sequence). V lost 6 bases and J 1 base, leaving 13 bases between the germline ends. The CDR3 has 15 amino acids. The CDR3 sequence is CASSLSRGSNQPQHF. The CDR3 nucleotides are TGTGCCAGCAGTTTAAGCAGGGGAAGCAATCAGCCCCAGCATTTT.

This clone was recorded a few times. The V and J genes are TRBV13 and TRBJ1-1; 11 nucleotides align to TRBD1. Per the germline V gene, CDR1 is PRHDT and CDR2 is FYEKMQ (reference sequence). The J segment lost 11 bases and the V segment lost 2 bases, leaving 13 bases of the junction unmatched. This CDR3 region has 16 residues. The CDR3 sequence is CASSLSPGQGEPEAFF. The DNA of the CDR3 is TGTGCCAGCAGCTTAAGTCCGGGACAGGGGGAACCGGAGGCTTTCTTT.

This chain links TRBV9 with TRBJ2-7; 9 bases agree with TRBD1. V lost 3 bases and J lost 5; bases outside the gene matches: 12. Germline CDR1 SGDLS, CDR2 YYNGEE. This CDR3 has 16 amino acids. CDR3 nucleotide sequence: TGTGCCAGCAGCGCCCGGTCCGGGACAGGGTCCGACGAGCAGTACGTC. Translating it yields CASSARSGTGSDEQYV.

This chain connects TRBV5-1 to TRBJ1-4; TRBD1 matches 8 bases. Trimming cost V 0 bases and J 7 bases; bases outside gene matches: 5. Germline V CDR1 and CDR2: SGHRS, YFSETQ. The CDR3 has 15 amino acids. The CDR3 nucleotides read TGCGCCAGCAGCTTGGAGGCCAGGGGGCGTGAAAAACTGTTTTTT. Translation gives CASSLEARGREKLFF.

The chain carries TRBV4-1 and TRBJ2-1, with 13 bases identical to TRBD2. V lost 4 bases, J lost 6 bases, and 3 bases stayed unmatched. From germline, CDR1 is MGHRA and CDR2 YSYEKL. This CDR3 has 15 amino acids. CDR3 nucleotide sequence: TGCGCCAGCAGCCTTAGACTAGCGGGAGGCAATGAGCAGTTCTTC. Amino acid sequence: CASSLRLAGGNEQFF.

The CDR3 DNA follows: TGTGCCAGCAGCTTGCAATCAGGGGGAAGGTACGAGCAGTACTTC. Residues: CASSLQSGGRYEQYF. V gene TRBV5-4 combines with J gene TRBJ2-7; TRBD1 agrees at 7 bases. J lost 4 bases, V lost 1 base, and 8 bases had no gene match. Per germline, CDR1 SGHNT and CDR2 YYREEE (reference sequence). This CDR3 spans 15 amino acids.

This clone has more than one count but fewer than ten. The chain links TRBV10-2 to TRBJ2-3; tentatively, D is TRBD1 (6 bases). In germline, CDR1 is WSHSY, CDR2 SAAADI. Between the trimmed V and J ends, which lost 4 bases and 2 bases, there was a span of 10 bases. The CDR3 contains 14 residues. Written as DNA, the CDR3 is TGCGCCAGCAGTGTGGGGGCCCACACAGATACGCAGTATTTT. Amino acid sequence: CASSVGAHTDTQYF.

CDR3 nucleotides: TGTGCCAGCAGCTTGGACAGGGGTAGGGTTGAAAAACTGTTTTTT. It specifies CASSLDRGRVEKLFF. The V call is TRBV5-6, the J call TRBJ1-4, with 7 positions matching TRBD1. Trimming cost V 0 bases and J 7 bases; bases outside gene matches: 6. The CDR3 has 15 residues. The V gene's germline CDR1 is SGHDT and CDR2 YYEEEE.

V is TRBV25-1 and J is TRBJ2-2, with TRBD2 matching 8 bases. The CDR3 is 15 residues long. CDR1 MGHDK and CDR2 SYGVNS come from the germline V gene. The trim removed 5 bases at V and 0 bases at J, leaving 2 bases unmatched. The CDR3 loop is CASSKRESNTGELFF. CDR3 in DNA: TGTGCCAGCAGTAAGCGGGAGTCGAACACCGGGGAGCTGTTTTTT.

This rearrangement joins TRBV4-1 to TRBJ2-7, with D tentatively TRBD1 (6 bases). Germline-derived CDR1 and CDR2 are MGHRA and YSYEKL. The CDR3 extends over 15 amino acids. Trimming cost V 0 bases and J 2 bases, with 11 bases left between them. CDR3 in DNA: TGCGCCAGCAGCCAAGAGGGGGCGGGCCCCTACGAGCAGTACTTC. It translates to CASSQEGAGPYEQYF.

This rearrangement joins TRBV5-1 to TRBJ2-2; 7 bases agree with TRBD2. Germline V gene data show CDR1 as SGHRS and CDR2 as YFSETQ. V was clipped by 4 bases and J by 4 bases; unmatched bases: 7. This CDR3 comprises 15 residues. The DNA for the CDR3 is TGCGCCAGCAGCCCCGGGACTATCGGCACCGGGGAGCTGTTTTTT. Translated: CASSPGTIGTGELFF.

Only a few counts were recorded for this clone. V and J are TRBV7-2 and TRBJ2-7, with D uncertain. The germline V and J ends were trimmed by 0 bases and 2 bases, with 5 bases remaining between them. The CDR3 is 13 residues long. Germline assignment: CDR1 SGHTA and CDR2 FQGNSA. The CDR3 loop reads CASSLAETYEQYF. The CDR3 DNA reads TGTGCCAGCAGCTTAGCGGAGACCTACGAGCAGTACTTC. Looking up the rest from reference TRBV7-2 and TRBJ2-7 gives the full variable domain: GAGVSQSPSNKVTEKGKDVELRCDPISGHTALYWYRQSLGQGLEFLIYFQGNSAPDKSGLPSDRFSAERTGGSVSTLTIQRTQQEDSAVYLCASSLAETYEQYFGPGTRLTVT.

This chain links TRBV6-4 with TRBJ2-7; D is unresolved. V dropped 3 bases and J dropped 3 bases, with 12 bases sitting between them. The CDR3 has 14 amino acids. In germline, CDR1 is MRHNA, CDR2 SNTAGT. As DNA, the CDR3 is TGTGCCAGCAGTGATTTGTGTCAGTTCTACGAGCAGTACTTC. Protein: CASSDLCQFYEQYF.

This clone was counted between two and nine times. CDR3 loop: CASSPGQLETQYF. The CDR3 nucleotides read TGTGCCAGCTCGCCGGGACAGCTGGAGACCCAGTACTTC. This chain links TRBV18 with TRBJ2-5, with 7 bases lining up with TRBD1. Germline V gene sequence: CDR1 KGHSH, CDR2 LQKENI. V was pared by 6 bases and J by 5 bases, with 6 bases of the junction left unmatched. The CDR3 runs 13 residues.

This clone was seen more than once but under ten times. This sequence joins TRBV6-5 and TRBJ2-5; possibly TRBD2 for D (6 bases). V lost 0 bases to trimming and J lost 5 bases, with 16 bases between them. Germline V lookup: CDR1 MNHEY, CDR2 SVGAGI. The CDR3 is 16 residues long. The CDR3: CASSYSSNWDFETQYF. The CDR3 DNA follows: TGTGCCAGCAGTTACTCTTCCAACTGGGACTTCGAGACCCAGTACTTC.

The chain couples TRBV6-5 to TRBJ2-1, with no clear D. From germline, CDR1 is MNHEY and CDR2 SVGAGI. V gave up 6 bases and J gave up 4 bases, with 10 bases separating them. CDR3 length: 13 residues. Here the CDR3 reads CASRAGQYNEQFF. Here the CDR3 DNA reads TGTGCCAGCAGAGCAGGCCAGTACAATGAGCAGTTCTTC.

The CDR3 nucleotides read TGTGCCAGTCTGGATAACAGGGGAGGCAATCAGCCCCAGCATTTT. Protein product: CASLDNRGGNQPQHF. The chain has TRBV6-6 and TRBJ1-5; 7 bases are a match to TRBD1. Germline V gene sequence: CDR1 MNHNY, CDR2 SVGAGI (reference sequence). This CDR3 comprises 15 residues. V lost 9 bases to trimming and J lost 2 bases; unmatched junction nucleotides: 10.

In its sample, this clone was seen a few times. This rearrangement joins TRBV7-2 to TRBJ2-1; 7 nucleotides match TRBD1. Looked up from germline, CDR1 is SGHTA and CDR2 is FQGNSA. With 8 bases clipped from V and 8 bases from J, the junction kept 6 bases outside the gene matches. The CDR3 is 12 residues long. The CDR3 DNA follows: TGTGCCAGCGCGACAGGGCAGCATGAGCAGTTCTTC. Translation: CASATGQHEQFF.

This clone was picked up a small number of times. The CDR3 DNA sequence: TGCGCCAGCAGCCCGACAGGGGGCGCCTACAATGAGCAGTTCTTC. Amino acids: CASSPTGGAYNEQFF. The V and J genes are TRBV4-3 and TRBJ2-1; 10 bases are a match to TRBD1. Per germline, CDR1 LGHNA and CDR2 YSLEER. With V trimmed by 4 bases and J by 2 bases, 2 bases remained unmatched. CDR3 size: 15 residues.

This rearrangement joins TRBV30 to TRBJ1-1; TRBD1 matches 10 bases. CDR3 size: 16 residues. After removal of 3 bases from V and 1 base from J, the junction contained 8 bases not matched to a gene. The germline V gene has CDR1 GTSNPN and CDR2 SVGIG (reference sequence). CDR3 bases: TGTGCCTGGAGACATGGACAGGGGGGACGGAACACTGAAGCTTTCTTT. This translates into CAWRHGQGGRNTEAFF.

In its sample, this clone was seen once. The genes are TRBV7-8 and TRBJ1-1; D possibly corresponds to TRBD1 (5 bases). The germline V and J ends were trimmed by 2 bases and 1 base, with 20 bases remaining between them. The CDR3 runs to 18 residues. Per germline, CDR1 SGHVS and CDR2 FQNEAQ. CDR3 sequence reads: CASSLRGIGEGANTEAFF. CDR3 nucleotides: TGTGCCAGCAGCTTAAGGGGCATAGGGGAAGGGGCGAACACTGAAGCTTTCTTT.

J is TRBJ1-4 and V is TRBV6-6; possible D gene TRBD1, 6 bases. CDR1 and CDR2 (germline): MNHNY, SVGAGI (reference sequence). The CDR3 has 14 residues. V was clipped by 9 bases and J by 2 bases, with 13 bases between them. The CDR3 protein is CASSIRGTNEKLFF. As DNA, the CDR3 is TGTGCCAGTTCGATAAGGGGGACTAATGAAAAACTGTTTTTT.